The clone carrying this T cell receptor beta chain was observed a few times. This entry comes from a study of tumor-infiltrating lymphocytes in oesophageal squamous cell carcinoma. From the PCR reads, TCRdb called clonotypes with MiXCR, one entry per CDR3 protein. The table has 9,900 or so distinct CDR3 sequences, approximately 59% seen once. V dropped 1 base and J dropped 11; count of bases not matched to a gene: 12. Germline V gene data show CDR1 as SGHTA and CDR2 as FQGNSA. The CDR3 sequence is 16 residues long. Sequencing was performed on esophageal tumor tissue. This TCR derives from a male donor with esophageal squamous cell carcinoma. The V gene is TRBV7-2, the J gene TRBJ2-5; 11 bases agree with TRBD2. The CDR3 spells CASSLGLLAGATKQYF. The CDR3 DNA sequence: TGTGCCAGCAGCTTAGGACTACTAGCGGGAGCTACTAAGCAGTACTTC.